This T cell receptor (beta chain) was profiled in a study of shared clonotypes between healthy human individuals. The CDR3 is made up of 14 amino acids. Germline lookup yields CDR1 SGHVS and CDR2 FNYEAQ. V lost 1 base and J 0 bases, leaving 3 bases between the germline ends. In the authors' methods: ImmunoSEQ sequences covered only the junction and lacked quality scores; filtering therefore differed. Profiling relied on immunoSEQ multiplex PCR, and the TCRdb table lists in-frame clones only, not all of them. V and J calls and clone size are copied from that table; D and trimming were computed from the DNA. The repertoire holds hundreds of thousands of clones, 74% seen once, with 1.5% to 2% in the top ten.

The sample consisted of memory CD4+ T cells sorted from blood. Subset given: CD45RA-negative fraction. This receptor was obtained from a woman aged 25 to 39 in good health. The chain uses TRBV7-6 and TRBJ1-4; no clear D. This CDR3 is CASSLGATNEKLFF. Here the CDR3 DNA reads TGTGCCAGCAGCTTAGGAGCAACTAATGAAAAACTGTTTTTT.